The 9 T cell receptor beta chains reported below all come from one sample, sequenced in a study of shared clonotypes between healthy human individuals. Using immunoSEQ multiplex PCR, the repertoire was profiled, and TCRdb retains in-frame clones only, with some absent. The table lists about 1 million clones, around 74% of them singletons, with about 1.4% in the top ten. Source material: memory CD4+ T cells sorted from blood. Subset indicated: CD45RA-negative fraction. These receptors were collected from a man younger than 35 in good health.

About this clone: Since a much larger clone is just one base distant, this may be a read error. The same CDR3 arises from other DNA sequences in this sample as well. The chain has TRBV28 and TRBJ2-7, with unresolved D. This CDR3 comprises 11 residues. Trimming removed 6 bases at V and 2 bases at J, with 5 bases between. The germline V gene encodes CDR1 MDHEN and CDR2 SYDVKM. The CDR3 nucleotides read TGTGCCAGCAGCTCCCCCTACGAGCAGTACTTC. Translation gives CASSSPYEQYF. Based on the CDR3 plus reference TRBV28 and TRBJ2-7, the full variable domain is DVKVTQSSRYLVKRTGEKVFLECVQDMDHENMFWYRQDPGLGLRLIYFSYDVKMKEKGDIPEGYSVSREKKERFSLILESASTNQTSMYLCASSSPYEQYFGPGTRLTVT.

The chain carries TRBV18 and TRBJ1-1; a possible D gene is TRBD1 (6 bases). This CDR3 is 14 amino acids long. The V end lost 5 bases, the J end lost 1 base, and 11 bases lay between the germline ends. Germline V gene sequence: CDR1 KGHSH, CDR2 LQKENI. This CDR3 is CASSKGQPNTEAFF. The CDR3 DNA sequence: TGTGCCAGCTCAAAGGGACAACCGAACACTGAAGCTTTCTTT.

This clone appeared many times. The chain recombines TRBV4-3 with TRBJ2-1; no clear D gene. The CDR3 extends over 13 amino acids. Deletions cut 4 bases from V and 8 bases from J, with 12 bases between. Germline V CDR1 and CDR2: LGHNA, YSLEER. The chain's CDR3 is CASSPDRYDEQFF. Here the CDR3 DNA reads TGCGCCAGCAGCCCGGACCGTTACGATGAGCAGTTCTTC.

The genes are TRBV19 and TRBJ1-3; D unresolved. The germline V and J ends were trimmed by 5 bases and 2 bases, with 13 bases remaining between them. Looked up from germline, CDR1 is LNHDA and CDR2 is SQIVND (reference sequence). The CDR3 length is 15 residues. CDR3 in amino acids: CASSGLSYAGNTIYF. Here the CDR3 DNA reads TGTGCCAGTAGTGGGCTCTCATACGCTGGAAACACCATATATTTT.

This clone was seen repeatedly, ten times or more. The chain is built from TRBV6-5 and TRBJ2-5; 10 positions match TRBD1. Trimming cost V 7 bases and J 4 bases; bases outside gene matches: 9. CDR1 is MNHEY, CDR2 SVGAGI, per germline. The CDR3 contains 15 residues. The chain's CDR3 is CASNPTGGAGETQYF. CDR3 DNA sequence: TGTGCCAGCAACCCGACAGGGGGCGCGGGAGAGACCCAGTACTTC.

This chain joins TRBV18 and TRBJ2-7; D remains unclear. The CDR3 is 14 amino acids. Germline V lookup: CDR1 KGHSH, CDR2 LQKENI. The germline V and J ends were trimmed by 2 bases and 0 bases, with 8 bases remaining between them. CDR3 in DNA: TGTGCCAGCTCACCAGAGTCGGCCTCCTACGAGCAGTACTTC. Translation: CASSPESASYEQYF. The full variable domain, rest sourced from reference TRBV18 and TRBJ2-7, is NAGVMQNPRHLVRRRGQEARLRCSPMKGHSHVYWYRQLPEEGLKFMVYLQKENIIDESGMPKERFSAEFPKEGPSILRIQQVVRGDSAAYFCASSPESASYEQYFGPGTRLTVT.

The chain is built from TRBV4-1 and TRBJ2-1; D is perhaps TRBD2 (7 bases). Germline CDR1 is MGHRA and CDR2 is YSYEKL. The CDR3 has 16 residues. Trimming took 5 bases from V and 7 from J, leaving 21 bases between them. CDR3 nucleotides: TGCGCCAGCAGCGTCCGGGGGGCGGGAGTCTCGAATGAGCAGTTCTTC. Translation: CASSVRGAGVSNEQFF.

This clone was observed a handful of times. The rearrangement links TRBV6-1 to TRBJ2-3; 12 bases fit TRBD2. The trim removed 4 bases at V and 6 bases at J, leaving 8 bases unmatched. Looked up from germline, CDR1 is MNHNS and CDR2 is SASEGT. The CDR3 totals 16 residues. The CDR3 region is CASSARLAGVGDTQYF. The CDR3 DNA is TGTGCCAGCAGTGCGCGACTAGCGGGAGTTGGGGATACGCAGTATTTT.

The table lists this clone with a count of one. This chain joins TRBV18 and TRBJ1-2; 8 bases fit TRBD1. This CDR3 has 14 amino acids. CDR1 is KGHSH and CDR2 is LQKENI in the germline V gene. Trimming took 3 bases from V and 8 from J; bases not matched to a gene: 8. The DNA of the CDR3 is TGTGCCAGCTCACCTAGGACAGGGAGCAGGGGCTACACCTTC. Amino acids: CASSPRTGSRGYTF. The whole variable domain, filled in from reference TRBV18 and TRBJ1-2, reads NAGVMQNPRHLVRRRGQEARLRCSPMKGHSHVYWYRQLPEEGLKFMVYLQKENIIDESGMPKERFSAEFPKEGPSILRIQQVVRGDSAAYFCASSPRTGSRGYTFGSGTRLTVV.